This T cell receptor beta chain emerged from a study of cytomegalovirus exposure and HLA in healthy donors. Of note for this clone: Its antigen remains unknown. Its ends do not fully match the called genes, so a read error is possible.

While the first cohort had 700 or so subjects, the donors belonged to the separate validation cohort of over a hundred subjects. This CDR3 has 13 amino acids. The germline CDR1 and CDR2 sequences are SGHVS and FQNEAQ. General study points: Altogether, 170 or so TCR beta chains were recorded as cytomegalovirus-associated. The TCR clusters that emerged in the first cohort tended, a later analysis found, to co-occur in the 120 or so validation repertoires. Most observed TCR sequences were rare, whereas some public TCRs were detected in many donors.

Assay: immunoSEQ multiplex PCR; the TCRdb copy retains only in-frame clones and omits some. The sample includes 200,000 or so clones, 80% to 90% of them seen just once. The source is a woman between 25 and 40 years old in good health and CMV-seropositive. The V call is TRBV7-8, the J call TRBJ2-7; 8 positions match TRBD2. Sequencing input: PBMCs. The CDR3 region has the DNA TGTGCCAGCACCTTAAGCGGGAGTTACGAGCAGTACTTC. Translated, it gives CASTLSGSYEQYF.